The present TCR beta chain was sequenced within a study of blood T cell repertoires in COVID-19. Study details: There were acute and convalescent COVID-19 samples, and they came from the United States, Italy and Spain.

Per the authors' pipeline: The assay estimated nucleated cells by amplifying reference gene primers. The protocol was immunoSEQ multiplex PCR, while the TCRdb copy is restricted to in-frame clones and leaves out a portion. V and J calls and clone size are copied from that table; D and trimming were computed from the DNA. The profile shows approximately 11,000 clones, 75% to 90% of them singletons. Germline trimming cut 0 bases from V and 2 bases from J; bases unmatched to any gene: 4. Germline CDR1 and CDR2: SGHRS and YFSETQ. The CDR3 contains 15 residues. This chain uses TRBV5-1 with TRBJ2-5; 7 bases match TRBD1. The specimen sequenced was peripheral blood. This clonotype originated in a human donor in a cohort sampled during active COVID-19. The CDR3 here is CASSLEGTAQETQYF. The DNA of the CDR3 is TGCGCCAGCAGCTTGGAAGGGACAGCTCAAGAGACCCAGTACTTC.